Listed below are T cell receptor beta chains from one sample, sequenced in a study of cytomegalovirus exposure and HLA in healthy donors. Sequencing used immunoSEQ multiplex PCR; TCRdb keeps in-frame clones, though not all of them. This sample has around 100,000 clones, with less than 85% found just once. Sequenced input: PBMCs. The receptor source for this set is a middle-aged man in good health and CMV-seronegative. CDR3s leave out the opening cysteine and the closing phenylalanine or tryptophan. Each record gives: D gene, CDR3 length, V gene, J gene, CDR3 protein. A D gene is named only where the DNA matches it firmly.

TRBD2,14,TRBV9,TRBJ2-1,ASSLKTSGGSNEQF
TRBD2,15,TRBV27,TRBJ2-3,ASSLSGGGDSTDTQY
.,11,TRBV4-3,TRBJ2-3,ASSRASTDTQY
.,12,TRBV4-2,TRBJ2-5,ASSQEGAGETQY
.,10,TRBV5-1,TRBJ2-5,ASSLQGETQY
.,13,TRBV11-2,TRBJ2-7,ASSLEGRGSYEQY
.,10,TRBV6-5,TRBJ2-7,ASSDSTLEQY
TRBD1,13,TRBV18,TRBJ2-7,ANVQPTGAGGEQY
.,11,TRBV6-5,TRBJ1-5,ASSLVQGQPQH
.,13,TRBV7-2,TRBJ1-2,ASSLEGGRTYGYT
.,13,TRBV4-3,TRBJ1-2,ASSQDVGQGYGYT
TRBD2,13,TRBV7-2,TRBJ2-1,ASSSLAGGRYEQF
TRBD2,13,TRBV5-1,TRBJ2-7,ASSLAGSGGYEQY
.,13,TRBV4-1,TRBJ1-1,ASSQDRRENTEAF
TRBD1,11,TRBV19,TRBJ1-2,ASHRGDNYGYT
.,12,TRBV7-9,TRBJ1-1,ASSPALGGAQAF
TRBD1,12,TRBV7-9,TRBJ1-4,SSSLGQGNEKLF
TRBD1,13,TRBV19,TRBJ1-2,ASSIDGTGSYGYT
.,10,TRBV7-9,TRBJ2-7,SSSSSFYEQY
.,14,TRBV6-6,TRBJ2-1,ASSYSAGTSYNEQF
TRBD2,14,TRBV5-4,TRBJ2-3,ASSLKTSGGAGTQY
.,12,TRBV5-1,TRBJ2-7,ASSWWGELYEQY
.,13,TRBV19,TRBJ1-2,ASSMRSGQNYGYT
.,13,TRBV19,TRBJ1-6,ASSIGRSTGSPLH
TRBD1,14,TRBV6-4,TRBJ2-7,ASSDSLNRGRSEQY
.,13,TRBV15,TRBJ1-2,ATSRDVGASGGYT
.,13,TRBV9,TRBJ1-2,ASSPEGDITYGYT
.,10,TRBV2,TRBJ1-1,ASKQGNTEAF
.,12,TRBV4-3,TRBJ2-7,ASSQDAGSNEQY
TRBD1,11,TRBV30,TRBJ1-2,AWSATGIYGYT
.,14,TRBV7-2,TRBJ2-7,ASSLAGRVVPYEQY
TRBD2,18,TRBV5-5,TRBJ2-1,ASSSLGGGGLAGSYNEQF
.,12,TRBV5-6,TRBJ2-7,ASSWGTGTYEQY
.,13,TRBV2,TRBJ1-5,ASSVRQPNYQPQH
TRBD2,11,TRBV5-1,TRBJ2-5,ASSFGLAGTQY
TRBD1,15,TRBV5-3,TRBJ1-2,ARSLFGGQVILYGYT
.,8,TRBV2,TRBJ1-1,ASSELEAF
.,12,TRBV10-2,TRBJ1-1,ASSMTLGRAEAF
.,13,TRBV6-1,TRBJ1-5,ASSEQGLGNQPQH
.,12,TRBV5-1,TRBJ2-7,ASSLAGQSYEQY
.,14,TRBV6-4,TRBJ2-3,ASSDGGQGGTDTQY
TRBD1,13,TRBV4-1,TRBJ1-4,ASSLGQGGGEKLF
TRBD1,20,TRBV4-2,TRBJ1-5,ASSQGVPSTGLGLYSNQPQH
.,11,TRBV11-2,TRBJ1-5,ASSLESLQPQH
.,12,TRBV9,TRBJ1-1,ASSVGHLNTEAF
.,13,TRBV6-5,TRBJ1-1,ASSYSAPVRTEAF
TRBD1,13,TRBV4-1,TRBJ1-2,ASSQVGQENYGYT
.,11,TRBV27,TRBJ1-1,ASSLFMNTEAF
TRBD1,11,TRBV7-3,TRBJ1-6,ASSFDRDSPLH
.,13,TRBV7-3,TRBJ2-6,ASSLQGYGANVLT
TRBD1,13,TRBV5-1,TRBJ1-2,ASSLQGAGNYGYT
TRBD1,13,TRBV19,TRBJ1-2,ASSKDRASNYGYT
.,13,TRBV7-9,TRBJ1-4,ASSQGRGGNEKLF
.,13,TRBV9,TRBJ2-3,ASSVGTPSTDTQY